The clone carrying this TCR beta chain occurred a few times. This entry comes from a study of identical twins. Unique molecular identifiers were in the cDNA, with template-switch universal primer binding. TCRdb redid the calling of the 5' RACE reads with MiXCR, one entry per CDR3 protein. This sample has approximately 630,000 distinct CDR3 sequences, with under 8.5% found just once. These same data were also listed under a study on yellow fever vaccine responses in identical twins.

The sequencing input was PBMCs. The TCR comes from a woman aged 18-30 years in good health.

The DNA for the CDR3 is TGTGCCAGCAGTTACTCAGGGGGAGCGGGAGATACGCAGTATTTT. It translates to CASSYSGGAGDTQYF. This chain connects TRBV6-5 to TRBJ2-3; D is tentatively TRBD1 or TRBD2 (6 bases each). The CDR3 sequence is 15 residues long. Trimming stripped 0 bases from V and 5 bases from J, with 12 bases between. Germline lookup yields CDR1 MNHEY and CDR2 SVGAGI.